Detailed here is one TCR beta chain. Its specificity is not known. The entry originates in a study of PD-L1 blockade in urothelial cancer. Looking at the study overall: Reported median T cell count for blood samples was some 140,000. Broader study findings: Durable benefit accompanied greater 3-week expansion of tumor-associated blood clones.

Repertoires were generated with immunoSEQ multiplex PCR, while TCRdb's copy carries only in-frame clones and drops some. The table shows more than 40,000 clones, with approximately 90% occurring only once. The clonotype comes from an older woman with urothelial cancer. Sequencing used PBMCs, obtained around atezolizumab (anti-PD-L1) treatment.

Here the CDR3 reads CASSLQGSGETQYF. In DNA form, the CDR3 reads TGCGCCAGCAGCTTACAGGGCTCAGGGGAGACCCAGTACTTC. The chain has TRBV5-1 and TRBJ2-5; maybe TRBD1 (6 bases). CDR1 and CDR2 (germline): SGHRS, YFSETQ. The CDR3 is 14 amino acids. The V end was cut by 2 bases, the J end by 5 bases, with 13 bases between.